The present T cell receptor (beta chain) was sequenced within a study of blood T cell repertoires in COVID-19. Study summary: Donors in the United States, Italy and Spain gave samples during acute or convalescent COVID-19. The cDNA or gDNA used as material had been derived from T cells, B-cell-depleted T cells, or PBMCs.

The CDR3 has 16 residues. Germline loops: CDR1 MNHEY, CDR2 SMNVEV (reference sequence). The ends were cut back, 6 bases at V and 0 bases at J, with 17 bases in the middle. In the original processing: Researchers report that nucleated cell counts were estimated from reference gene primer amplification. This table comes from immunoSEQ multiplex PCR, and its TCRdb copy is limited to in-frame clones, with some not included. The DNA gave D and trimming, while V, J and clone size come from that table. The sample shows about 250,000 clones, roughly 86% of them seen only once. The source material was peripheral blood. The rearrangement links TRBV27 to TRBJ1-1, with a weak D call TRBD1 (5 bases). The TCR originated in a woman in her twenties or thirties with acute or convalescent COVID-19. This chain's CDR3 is CASSLKGPALNTEAFF. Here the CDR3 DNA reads TGTGCCAGCAGCTTAAAGGGGCCAGCATTGAACACTGAAGCTTTCTTT.